This TCR beta chain was recorded in a study of blood T cell repertoires in COVID-19. Study overall: Both acute and convalescent COVID-19 samples were obtained from the United States, Italy and Spain. In each case, the material was cDNA or gDNA derived from T cells, B-cell-depleted T cells, or PBMCs.

This CDR3 contains 12 residues. V shed 9 bases and J 7 bases; nucleotides not matched to a gene: 3. Germline lookup yields CDR1 KGHDR and CDR2 SFDVKD. In the source study's methods: Cell counts per sample came from amplifying reference gene primers. Some clones are missing from TCRdb's copy, which holds only in-frame ones; the method was immunoSEQ multiplex PCR. The V and J calls and clone size come from that table; D and trimming were worked out from the DNA. The sample lists approximately 500,000 clones, 80% to 90% occurring once. The chain is built from TRBV24-1 and TRBJ2-2; 8 bases line up with TRBD1. The specimen sequenced was peripheral blood. This receptor was obtained from a human donor in a cohort sampled during active COVID-19. The CDR3 DNA is TGTGCCACCGGACAGGGACGCGGGGAGCTGTTTTTT. It codes for CATGQGRGELFF.